The clone carrying this T cell receptor beta chain turned up a few times. This record belongs to a study of blood T cell repertoires in COVID-19. On the study more broadly: COVID-19 samples collected from the United States, Italy and Spain covered acute and convalescent phases. T cells, B-cell-depleted T cells, or PBMCs supplied cDNA or gDNA.

Repertoires were generated with immunoSEQ multiplex PCR, while TCRdb's copy carries only in-frame clones and drops some. Of about 130,000 clones listed, approximately 74% are singletons. Germline V gene lookup returns CDR1 SGHRS and CDR2 YFSETQ. The CDR3 totals 13 residues. Deletions cut 1 base from V and 4 bases from J, with 8 bases between. The sequence came from a man aged 55 to 69 with acute or convalescent COVID-19. The chain joins TRBV5-1 to TRBJ1-1; a weak D match, TRBD1 (6 bases). The sequenced sample was peripheral blood. The CDR3 loop is CASSLSGATEAFF. Written as DNA, the CDR3 is TGCGCCAGCAGCTTGTCAGGGGCCACTGAAGCTTTCTTT.